These T cell receptor beta chains were read from a single sample in a study of glioma-infiltrating T cells after dendritic cell vaccination. TCRdb keeps only in-frame clones here, not all; method: immunoSEQ multiplex PCR. Here the sample spans approximately 91,000 clones, over 75% being singletons. Here the sequenced sample was blood, taken after dendritic cell vaccination. These receptors were obtained from a human donor with glioblastoma. Both conserved end residues are part of each CDR3. A D gene is named only where the DNA matches it firmly. Clone size, where shown, is once, few, many, or a class for clones that have expanded.

v_call d_call clone_size cdr3_aa
TRBV7-2 - - CASSSRQTNSPLHF
TRBV5-6 TRBD1 - CASSQNSGQAIYGYTF
TRBV6-1 - - CASSFTSPLETQYF
TRBV19 - - CASSTTGPGNTIYF
TRBV5-4 TRBD2 - CASSFSSGRARETQYF
TRBV7-6 TRBD2 once CASSLVAGVGANVLTF
TRBV29-1 TRBD2 - CSVIWLAGGSSYNEQFF
TRBV10-3 - - CAISVSGSNGYTF
TRBV6-5 - once CASGYGLANTEAFF
TRBV7-9 TRBD1 - CASSADRNYNSPLHF
TRBV5-6 - - CASSLGRNTEAFF
TRBV30 - once CAWSPLSGNTIYF
TRBV7-2 - - CASSLGGAVPGETQYF
TRBV4-2 TRBD1 - CASSLGTGFFSGANVLTF
TRBV2 - - CASSPRQDLYEQYF
TRBV18 - - CASSPLADEGNEKLFF
TRBV6-6 - once CATSPPWGQKNGYTF
TRBV27 TRBD1 - CASRSPDRGGEKLFF
TRBV19 TRBD2 once CASAPGGPGTDTQYF
TRBV30 TRBD2 - CAWRGLAGAIEHEQFF
TRBV15 TRBD2 - CATSRLGLAGGFSSYEQYF
TRBV6-4 TRBD1 - CASSGGQSLLAKNIQYF
TRBV5-1 TRBD2 - CASSLEGRVPSTDTQYF
TRBV7-2 - - CASSESGHLTGELFF
TRBV19 - - CASSTGAKGNQPQHF
TRBV15 TRBD2 - CATSSPVGAGALNEQFF
TRBV10-1 - - CASSRRGFSGNTIYF
TRBV6-4 TRBD2 - CASSEAGRDEQFF